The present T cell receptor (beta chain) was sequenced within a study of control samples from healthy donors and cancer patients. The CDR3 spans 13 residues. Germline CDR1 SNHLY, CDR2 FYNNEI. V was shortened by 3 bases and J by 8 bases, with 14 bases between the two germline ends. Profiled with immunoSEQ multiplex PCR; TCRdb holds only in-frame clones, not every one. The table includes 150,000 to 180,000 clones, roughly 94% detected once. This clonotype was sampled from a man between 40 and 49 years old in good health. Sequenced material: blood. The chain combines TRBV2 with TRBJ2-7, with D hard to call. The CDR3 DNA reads TGTGCCAGCAGTGACGAAGGGTCAGTAAAGCAGTACTTC. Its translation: CASSDEGSVKQYF.